The 23 T cell receptor beta chains reported below all come from one sample, sequenced in a study of T cell responses to AZD1222 COVID-19 vaccine. Clones were sequenced by immunoSEQ multiplex PCR, and TCRdb holds only the in-frame ones, with some missing. The table records fewer than 150,000 clones, roughly 84% of them present only once. The sequencing used peripheral blood, collected on day 0 of AZD1222 vaccination. The receptors come from an adult in good health.

This clone has only one observation. The chain has TRBV5-4 and TRBJ1-2; D gene ambiguous. CDR1 SGHNT and CDR2 YYREEE come from the germline V gene (reference sequence). V gave up 3 bases and J gave up 6 bases, with 15 bases separating them. The CDR3 has 14 amino acids. The CDR3 sequence: CASSSISQEDGYTF. The CDR3 DNA is TGTGCCAGCAGCTCTATAAGCCAGGAGGATGGCTACACCTTC.

The V and J genes are TRBV7-2 and TRBJ1-3; possible D gene TRBD1, 5 bases. The germline V gene has CDR1 SGHTA and CDR2 FQGNSA. The length of the CDR3 is 15 residues. V lost 0 bases and J lost 4, with 10 bases in between. As DNA, the CDR3 is TGTGCCAGCAGCTTAGCGCAGGGTCCCGGAAACACCATATATTTT. Its translation is CASSLAQGPGNTIYF.

The chain is built from TRBV9 and TRBJ1-1, with D maybe TRBD1 (5 bases). The V end lost 0 bases, the J end lost 1 base, and 10 bases lay between the germline ends. The CDR3 totals 15 residues. Germline loops: CDR1 SGDLS, CDR2 YYNGEE. The CDR3 bases are TGTGCCAGCAGCGTAGGGGGGAATGGGAACACTGAAGCTTTCTTT. Translation gives CASSVGGNGNTEAFF. Supplemented by reference TRBV9 and TRBJ1-1, the full variable domain reads DSGVTQTPKHLITATGQRVTLRCSPRSGDLSVYWYQQSLDQGLQFLIQYYNGEERAKGNILERFSAQQFPDLHSELNLSSLELGDSALYFCASSVGGNGNTEAFFGQGTRLTVV.

Worth noting for this clone: Other nucleotide sequences in the sample specify the same CDR3. The CDR3 sequence: CASSRSYEQYF. The CDR3 DNA reads as TGTGCCAGCAGCCGAAGCTACGAGCAGTACTTC. The rearrangement uses TRBV11-2 and TRBJ2-7; no firm D call. The germline V gene encodes CDR1 SGHAT and CDR2 FQNNGV. The CDR3 totals 11 residues. The V and J ends lost 5 bases and 3 bases respectively, with 5 bases between them.

V is TRBV19 and J is TRBJ1-6; D unclear. V was trimmed by 3 bases and J by 10 bases, leaving 13 bases between them. The CDR3 contains 14 residues. Germline values: CDR1 LNHDA, CDR2 SQIVND (reference sequence). CDR3 DNA: TGTGCCAGTAGTATCGGAAGTCTCGGGTCACCCCTCCACTTT. Translated, it gives CASSIGSLGSPLHF.

This clone was observed a handful of times. The gene calls are TRBV6-1 and TRBJ1-5, with 10 bases that match TRBD1. Germline V CDR1 and CDR2: MNHNS, SASEGT. V was clipped by 4 bases and J by 1 base; unmatched bases: 7. The CDR3 loop spans 17 amino acids. The CDR3, as DNA: TGTGCCAGCAGTGCCGGGACAGGGGTAGGAAGCAATCAGCCCCAGCATTTT. Residues: CASSAGTGVGSNQPQHF.

This clone was detected only once. The V gene is TRBV5-5, the J gene TRBJ1-6; D is perhaps TRBD1 (6 bases). CDR1 SGHKS and CDR2 YYEKEE come from the germline V gene (reference sequence). V dropped 4 bases and J dropped 10 bases, with 30 bases sitting between them. The CDR3 sequence is 19 residues long. CDR3 loop: CASSPTVAYRYPGESPLHF. CDR3 coding DNA: TGTGCCAGCAGCCCAACCGTCGCCTACAGGTACCCAGGGGAGTCACCCCTCCACTTT.

The gene calls are TRBV6-1 and TRBJ1-1; D unresolved. V dropped 1 base and J dropped 3 bases, with 9 bases sitting between them. CDR3 length: 14 residues. Germline CDR1 is MNHNS and CDR2 is SASEGT. The CDR3 spells CASSEEELYTEAFF. As DNA, the CDR3 is TGTGCCAGCAGTGAAGAGGAGCTGTACACTGAAGCTTTCTTT.

V and J are TRBV3-1 (or the pseudogene TRBV3-2) and TRBJ1-2; TRBD1 agrees at 7 bases. V gave up 3 bases and J gave up 8 bases; unmatched junction bases: 9. The CDR3 is made up of 14 amino acids. In germline, CDR1 is LGHDT, CDR2 YNNKEL (reference sequence). CDR3 bases: TGTGCCAGCAGCCACGTCGGAGGGGGCGAGGGCTACACCTTC. Its protein product is CASSHVGGGEGYTF.

The gene calls are TRBV2 and TRBJ1-1; 8 bases agree with TRBD1. The germline CDR1 and CDR2 sequences are SNHLY and FYNNEI. The CDR3 has 14 residues. V was clipped by 1 base and J by 4 bases; unmatched bases: 2. CDR3 sequence: CASSEGTGGTEAFF. DNA of the CDR3: TGTGCCAGCAGTGAAGGAACAGGGGGCACTGAAGCTTTCTTT.

V gene TRBV15 combines with J gene TRBJ2-5, with unresolved D. Trimming took off 1 base at V and 4 bases at J, with 7 bases between the two ends. There are 13 residues in the CDR3. The germline CDR1 and CDR2 sequences are LNHNV and YYDKDF (reference sequence). The CDR3 protein is CATSRGPGETQYF. The CDR3 coding sequence is TGTGCCACCAGCAGAGGGCCAGGAGAGACCCAGTACTTC.

The rearrangement links TRBV11-3 to TRBJ2-5, with 8 nucleotides matching TRBD2. The CDR3 runs 16 residues. The V gene's germline CDR1 is SGHNT and CDR2 YENEEA. With 4 bases clipped from V and 1 base from J, the junction kept 8 bases outside the gene matches. Here the CDR3 reads CASSYGAGGLQETQYF. In nucleotides, the CDR3 is TGTGCCAGCAGCTACGGCGCGGGGGGACTCCAAGAGACCCAGTACTTC.

The CDR3 sequence: CASSYSFTGNTDTQYF. DNA for the CDR3: TGTGCCAGCAGTTACTCTTTTACGGGGAACACAGATACGCAGTATTTT. The chain carries TRBV6-5 and TRBJ2-3; tentatively, D is TRBD2 (5 bases). V was clipped by 0 bases and J by 2 bases, with 12 bases between them. Germline values: CDR1 MNHEY, CDR2 SVGAGI. There are 16 residues in the CDR3.

V usage is TRBV5-6 and J usage is TRBJ2-1; 8 nucleotides match TRBD1. V lost 2 bases and J lost 7; bases outside the gene matches: 5. The V gene's germline CDR1 is SGHDT and CDR2 YYEEEE. CDR3 size: 14 residues. The CDR3 sequence: CASSFGTGNNEQFF. The CDR3 bases are TGTGCCAGCAGCTTTGGGACAGGTAATAATGAGCAGTTCTTC.

This sequence joins TRBV10-1 and TRBJ1-4, with D maybe TRBD1 (5 bases). Germline V gene sequence: CDR1 WNHNN, CDR2 SYGVQD (reference sequence). The V end was cut by 0 bases, the J end by 8 bases, with 7 bases between. This CDR3 is built from 13 residues. As DNA, the CDR3 is TGCGCCAGCAGTGAGTCACAGGCGGAAAAACTGTTTTTT. Encoded protein: CASSESQAEKLFF.

The chain carries TRBV9 and TRBJ2-1; D gene uncertain. Germline V CDR1 and CDR2: SGDLS, YYNGEE. The length of the CDR3 is 14 residues. The germline V and J ends were trimmed by 2 bases and 9 bases, with 15 bases remaining between them. CDR3 in amino acids: CASSVGGLFFEQFF. The DNA of the CDR3 is TGTGCCAGCAGCGTGGGTGGTCTCTTCTTTGAGCAGTTCTTC.

The chain is built from TRBV19 and TRBJ1-1; D call uncertain. This CDR3 region has 14 residues. V lost 7 bases and J lost 1, with 13 bases in between. Germline assignment: CDR1 LNHDA and CDR2 SQIVND (reference sequence). The CDR3, as DNA: TGTGCCAGTACCGCGGGATGGGGGAACACTGAAGCTTTCTTT. Protein product: CASTAGWGNTEAFF. The full variable domain, its missing parts supplied by reference TRBV19 and TRBJ1-1, is DGGITQSPKYLFRKEGQNVTLSCEQNLNHDAMYWYRQDPGQGLRLIYYSQIVNDFQKGDIAEGYSVSREKKESFPLTVTSAQKNPTAFYLCASTAGWGNTEAFFGQGTRLTVV.

The rearrangement uses TRBV20-1 and TRBJ1-1, with 8 bases aligning to TRBD1. The ends lost 3 bases at V and 5 bases at J; junction bases unmatched: 8. The CDR3 is 14 residues long. Germline V lookup: CDR1 DFQATT, CDR2 SNEGSKA (reference sequence). CDR3 nucleotide sequence: TGCAGTGCTAGTGAGACAGGGGAAGGTACTGAAGCTTTCTTT. Residues: CSASETGEGTEAFF.

The chain uses TRBV7-2 and TRBJ2-1; TRBD1 might be the D (5 bases). The V end lost 0 bases, the J end lost 8 bases, and 8 bases lay between the germline ends. The germline gives CDR1 SGHTA, CDR2 FQGNSA. The CDR3 covers 13 residues. CDR3 in DNA: TGTGCCAGCAGCTTAGCCCAGGGCCATGAGCAGTTCTTC. Amino acid sequence: CASSLAQGHEQFF.

The V gene is TRBV23-1, the J gene TRBJ1-5; D not certain. TRBV23-1 is marked as an open reading frame, function uncertain. CDR3 length: 15 residues. With 1 base removed from V and 3 bases from J, the gap between germline ends came to 10 bases. This CDR3 is CASSQLTRVNQPQHF. CDR3 DNA sequence: TGCGCCAGCAGTCAATTAACCCGGGTCAATCAGCCCCAGCATTTT.

The chain joins TRBV5-1 to TRBJ2-4; D unresolved. Trimming left V 0 bases short and J 8 bases short, with 9 bases between. CDR3 length equals 13 residues. Germline CDR1 and CDR2: SGHRS and YFSETQ. For the CDR3, the DNA is TGCGCCAGCAGCTTGGCCGACGAGGACATTCAGTACTTC. This codes for CASSLADEDIQYF.

The V call is TRBV4-1, the J call TRBJ2-1; TRBD2 matches 9 bases. Germline V gene lookup returns CDR1 MGHRA and CDR2 YSYEKL. CDR3 length: 15 amino acids. J was trimmed by 9 bases and V by 0 bases; bases with no gene match: 6. CDR3 sequence: CASSQEGAGGREQFF. The CDR3 bases are TGCGCCAGCAGCCAAGAAGGGGCGGGAGGGCGTGAGCAGTTCTTC.

The chain combines TRBV15 with TRBJ1-5; no clear D gene. The V and J ends lost 0 bases and 8 bases respectively, with 5 bases between them. Germline CDR1 LNHNV, CDR2 YYDKDF (reference sequence). The CDR3 extends over 12 amino acids. The CDR3 DNA is TGTGCCACCAGCAGAGATATGGAGCCCCAGCATTTT. This gives the protein CATSRDMEPQHF.